This TCR beta chain was sequenced during a study of T-cell memory formation after mild COVID-19. Study-level points and caveats: Clones that shrank (day 15 to 85) were balanced CD4/CD8, whereas later expanders leaned CD4+.

This clonotype was detected only a few times. Its antigen is currently unknown. Looked up from germline, CDR1 is LGHNA and CDR2 is YSLEER. The CDR3 covers 14 residues. V dropped 4 bases and J dropped 2 bases, with 9 bases sitting between them. MiXCR, applied by TCRdb to the 5' RACE reads, yields one record per CDR3 protein. The table includes over 300,000 distinct CDR3 sequences, 20% detected once. The chain recombines TRBV4-3 with TRBJ2-1; D may be TRBD2 (6 bases). The specimen sequenced was PBMCs or a T cell subset sorted from them (not recorded which). The clonotype comes from a man younger than 35 who had mild COVID-19 (a few samples of this study predate the infection). Cell type and time point are not known. The CDR3 spells CASSRTGAYNEQFF. The DNA for the CDR3 is TGCGCCAGCAGCCGGACGGGGGCCTACAATGAGCAGTTCTTC.